Reported below is one T cell receptor (beta chain). Antigen specificity is unknown. The data derive from a study of cytomegalovirus exposure and HLA in healthy donors. Broader study findings: A later analysis showed HLA-associated TCR beta chains outstripping equally common others in clonal expansion.

PCR was performed using 60 Vbeta and 13 Jbeta primers. The data were produced by immunoSEQ multiplex PCR, yet TCRdb's version contains in-frame clones alone and is incomplete. The sample lists over 150,000 clones, approximately 81% seen once, with approximately 2.5% in the top ten. The CDR3 runs to 16 residues. Germline values: CDR1 MNHNY, CDR2 SVGAGI (reference sequence). Trimming pared 6 bases from V and 0 bases from J, leaving 18 bases between. The sample consisted of PBMCs. The clonotype originates from a man aged 25 to 40 in good health and CMV-seropositive. The chain recombines TRBV6-6 with TRBJ2-7; D gene unclear. The CDR3 is CASSPIEIDSSYEQYF. DNA for the CDR3: TGTGCCAGCAGCCCCATTGAAATAGATTCCTCCTACGAGCAGTACTTC.